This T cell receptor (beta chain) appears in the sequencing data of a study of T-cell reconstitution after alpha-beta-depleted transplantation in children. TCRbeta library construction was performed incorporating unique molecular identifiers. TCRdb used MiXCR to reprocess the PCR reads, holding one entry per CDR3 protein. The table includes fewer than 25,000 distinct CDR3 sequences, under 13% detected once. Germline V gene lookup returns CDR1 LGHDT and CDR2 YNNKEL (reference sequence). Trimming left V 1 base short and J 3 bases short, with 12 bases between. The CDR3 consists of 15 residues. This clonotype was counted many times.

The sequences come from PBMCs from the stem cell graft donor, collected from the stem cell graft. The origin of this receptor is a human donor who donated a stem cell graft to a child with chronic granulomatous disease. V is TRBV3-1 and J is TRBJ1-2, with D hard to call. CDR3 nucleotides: TGTGCCAGCAGCCAAGTTCTGAACAACTACTATGGCTACACCTTC. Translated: CASSQVLNNYYGYTF.